The clone carrying this T cell receptor beta chain has a handful of counts. TCRdb itself ran the RT-PCR reads through MiXCR, one entry per CDR3 protein. This repertoire shows 45,000 to 65,000 distinct CDR3 sequences, about an eighth found once; its top ten account for approximately 33%. The data belong to a study of patients and donors after allogeneic stem cell transplantation. The CDR3 is made up of 13 amino acids. Germline CDR1 MDHEN, CDR2 SYDVKM. V lost 7 bases, J lost 6 bases, and 6 bases stayed unmatched. This sequence joins TRBV28 and TRBJ2-7; TRBD1 agrees at 10 bases. The source is a human donor who was either an allogeneic HSCT recipient or a stem cell or donor lymphocyte infusion donor (not recorded which). It is not recorded whose cells these are; they may come from a transplant donor. Sequences were obtained from blood, either unsorted or a sorted T cell fraction (not recorded which). The CDR3 DNA reads as TGTGCCAGCATCCGGGACAGGGGCGGCGAGCAGTACTTC. Translation: CASIRDRGGEQYF. Together with reference TRBV28 and TRBJ2-7, the CDR3 gives the full variable domain: DVKVTQSSRYLVKRTGEKVFLECVQDMDHENMFWYRQDPGLGLRLIYFSYDVKMKEKGDIPEGYSVSREKKERFSLILESASTNQTSMYLCASIRDRGGEQYFGPGTRLTVT.